This T cell receptor (beta chain) was sequenced in a study of CD8+CD57+ T cells in acquired aplastic anemia. Individuals selected for sequencing had exhibited CD8+CD57+ cell expansion on flow cytometry. The template used for profiling TCR beta VDJ and CDR3 was genomic DNA. TCRdb passed the reads through MiXCR, listing each CDR3 protein once. The data hold roughly 200,000 distinct CDR3 sequences, with approximately 60% observed a single time. This CDR3 has 13 residues. Germline loops: CDR1 MRHNA, CDR2 SNTAGT. V was trimmed by 2 bases and J by 9 bases, leaving 8 bases between them. This receptor was taken from a human donor with aplastic anemia. What was sequenced was sorted CD4+, CD8+, or CD8+CD57+ T cells (not recorded which) from PBMCs. The chain employs TRBV6-4 and TRBJ1-6; D ambiguous. Here the CDR3 DNA reads TGTGCCAGCAGTGACGGGTTGGGTTCACCCCTCCACTTT. Translating it yields CASSDGLGSPLHF.